Below, 14 T cell receptor beta chains from the same sample are listed, as sequenced in a study of cytomegalovirus exposure and HLA in healthy donors. PCR amplification relied on 60 Vbeta primers (plus 13 Jbeta primers). Produced via immunoSEQ multiplex PCR; TCRdb's table is partial and in-frame only. This table holds 130,000 or so clones, roughly four fifths found once. What was sequenced was PBMCs. The receptors originated from a middle-aged woman in good health and CMV-seronegative.

The gene calls are TRBV29-1 and TRBJ2-3; D is undetermined. The CDR3 is made up of 13 amino acids. The germline V and J ends were trimmed by 1 base and 1 base, with 6 bases remaining between them. CDR1 is SQVTM and CDR2 is ANQGSEA in the germline V gene. For the CDR3, the DNA is TGCAGCGTTGAAGGGCCGCGCACAGATACGCAGTATTTT. This translates into CSVEGPRTDTQYF.

This rearrangement joins TRBV28 to TRBJ2-2, with 7 bases that match TRBD2. Germline loops: CDR1 MDHEN, CDR2 SYDVKM. CDR3 length: 15 residues. J was trimmed by 6 bases and V by 3 bases; bases with no gene match: 7. CDR3 region: CASSLGGDGAGELFF. The CDR3 DNA is TGTGCCAGCAGTTTGGGGGGGGATGGCGCCGGGGAGCTGTTTTTT.

CDR3 sequence reads: CASSLGPSTDTQYF. The CDR3 bases are TGCGCCAGCAGCTTGGGGCCTAGCACAGATACGCAGTATTTT. This chain links TRBV5-1 with TRBJ2-3; D call uncertain. Trimming removed 0 bases from V and 0 bases from J, with 5 bases in between. The CDR3 runs 14 residues. CDR1 and CDR2 (germline): SGHRS, YFSETQ.

This clone was detected only once. CDR3 nucleotide sequence: TGCGCCAGCAGCTTGAGAGTTCGGGAGACCCAGTACTTC. It encodes CASSLRVRETQYF. The chain couples TRBV5-1 to TRBJ2-5, with D hard to call. Germline assignment: CDR1 SGHRS and CDR2 YFSETQ. The CDR3 contains 13 residues. V lost 1 base, J lost 5 bases, and 9 bases lay in between. The variable domain in full, completed from reference TRBV5-1 and TRBJ2-5, reads KAGVTQTPRYLIKTRGQQVTLSCSPISGHRSVSWYQQTPGQGLQFLFEYFSETQRNKGNFPGRFSGRQFSNSRSEMNVSTLELGDSALYLCASSLRVRETQYFGPGTRLLVL.

The genes are TRBV21-1 and TRBJ1-3; the D segment call TRBD1 is taken from the table without a DNA check. TRBV21-1 is labeled a pseudogene. The CDR3 covers 14 residues. CDR3 sequence: CASRETGSGNTIYF. In nucleotides, the CDR3 is TGTGCCAGCAGAGAGACAGGGTCTGGAAACACCATATATTTT.

This clone appeared once. The same CDR3 arises from other DNA sequences in this sample as well. The rearrangement links TRBV7-2 to TRBJ2-3; D is undetermined. This CDR3 region has 14 residues. Germline CDR1 and CDR2: SGHTA and FQGNSA. Between the trimmed V and J ends, which lost 0 bases and 1 base, there was a span of 5 bases. This CDR3 reads CASSLARGTDTQYF. CDR3 DNA sequence: TGTGCCAGCAGCTTAGCTCGGGGCACAGATACGCAGTATTTT.

V gene TRBV6-5 combines with J gene TRBJ2-5; the match to TRBD1 covers 7 bases. CDR3 length equals 14 residues. With 5 bases clipped from V and 2 bases from J, the junction kept 5 bases outside the gene matches. Per germline, CDR1 MNHEY and CDR2 SVGAGI. CDR3 sequence (DNA): TGTGCCAGCAGTAAGCCGGGACAGCAAGAGACCCAGTACTTC. It yields the protein CASSKPGQQETQYF.

The chain joins TRBV6-5 to TRBJ2-7; TRBD1 aligns across 8 bases. Trimming at V came to 8 bases and at J to 4 bases, leaving 7 bases not matched to a gene. CDR1 is MNHEY, CDR2 SVGAGI, per germline. The CDR3 runs to 13 residues. CDR3 sequence: CASAWTGSYEQYF. Here the CDR3 DNA reads TGTGCCAGCGCATGGACAGGGTCGTACGAGCAGTACTTC.

This clone was detected only once. The gene calls are TRBV6-6 and TRBJ2-7, with no clear D. The ends were cut back, 10 bases at V and 0 bases at J, with 10 bases in the middle. This CDR3 is built from 12 residues. Germline V gene data show CDR1 as MNHNY and CDR2 as SVGAGI (reference sequence). As DNA, the CDR3 is TGTGCCACCTCACTTAGCTCCTACGAGCAGTACTTC. Protein product: CATSLSSYEQYF.

The V gene is TRBV6-5, the J gene TRBJ2-7; D is unresolved. Trimming removed 5 bases from V and 0 bases from J, with 11 bases in between. This CDR3 is built from 14 residues. Germline V gene lookup returns CDR1 MNHEY and CDR2 SVGAGI. The CDR3 loop is CASSALGSSYEQYF. In nucleotides, the CDR3 is TGTGCCAGCAGTGCCCTCGGGTCCTCCTACGAGCAGTACTTC.

The chain has TRBV28 and TRBJ1-1, with D possibly being TRBD1 (6 bases). CDR1 and CDR2 from the germline V gene are MDHEN and SYDVKM. The CDR3 contains 19 residues. The germline V and J ends were trimmed by 2 bases and 0 bases, with 22 bases remaining between them. In DNA, the CDR3 is TGTGCCAGCAGTTTAGGTAGCAGGGGTTGGGGAGACCTGAACACTGAAGCTTTCTTT. This translates into CASSLGSRGWGDLNTEAFF.

The chain uses TRBV30 and TRBJ2-2; D is perhaps TRBD1 (5 bases). The length of the CDR3 is 13 residues. CDR1 is GTSNPN and CDR2 is SVGIG in the germline V gene (reference sequence). Trimming cost V 1 base and J 5 bases, with 8 bases left between them. CDR3 DNA: TGTGCCTGGAGTGCCAGGGCTACCGGGGAGCTGTTTTTT. Protein: CAWSARATGELFF.

This clone was seen only once. The V gene is TRBV12-5, the J gene TRBJ2-5, with 7 nucleotides matching TRBD2. The DNA end is a closer match to TRBJ2-7, so the J assignment may be wrong. Germline V lookup: CDR1 LGHNT, CDR2 FRNRAP. The CDR3 runs 12 residues. CDR3 in amino acids: CASGFAGDEQYF. The CDR3 coding sequence is TGTGCTAGTGGCTTTGCGGGGGACGAGCAGTACTTC.

V and J are TRBV29-1 and TRBJ1-1; 7 positions agree with TRBD1. Losses at the gene ends were 5 bases for V and 7 bases for J; bases not matched to a gene: 10. The CDR3 sequence is 13 residues long. Germline V gives CDR1 SQVTM, CDR2 ANQGSEA. In DNA form, the CDR3 reads TGCAGCGTTATGGACAGGTTTTATGATGAAGCTTTCTTT. It specifies CSVMDRFYDEAFF. Together with reference TRBV29-1 and TRBJ1-1, the CDR3 gives the full variable domain: SAVISQKPSRDICQRGTSLTIQCQVDSQVTMMFWYRQQPGQSLTLIATANQGSEATYESGFVIDKFPISRPNLTFSTLTVSNMSPEDSSIYLCSVMDRFYDEAFFGQGTRLTVV.